This record concerns one TCR beta chain sequence. The record originates from a study of blood T cell repertoires in COVID-19. Looked up from germline, CDR1 is SNHLY and CDR2 is FYNNEI. This CDR3 contains 15 residues. V was trimmed by 3 bases and J by 7 bases, leaving 13 bases between them. Profiled with immunoSEQ multiplex PCR; TCRdb holds only in-frame clones, not every one. Counted here are 150,000 or so clones, approximately 87% occurring once; the ten biggest clones make up about a tenth. The TCR was taken from a woman in her 70s with COVID-19, enrolled during active disease. Sequenced: peripheral blood. The chain combines TRBV2 with TRBJ1-6; no reliable D call. In DNA, the CDR3 is TGTGCCAGCAGTGAGGGCGGGTTGGGCAATTCACCCCTCCACTTT. It encodes CASSEGGLGNSPLHF.